The 32 T cell receptor beta chains in this list originate from one sample, sequenced in a study of CD8+ T cells in alopecia areata. Following extraction, RNA underwent reverse transcription to cDNA, which served as the sequencing template. Profiled with immunoSEQ multiplex PCR; TCRdb holds only in-frame clones, not every one. In the table there are around 100,000 clones, less than 75% of which are singletons. The treatment is: oral pan-JAK inhibitor, 5-10 mg twice daily. The starting material was CD8+ T cells sorted from blood, obtained at week 24, from a patient treated with tofacitinib. Receptors originate from a human donor with alopecia areata.

The genes are TRBV7-3 and TRBJ2-7, with a weak D call TRBD1 (6 bases). CDR1 is SGHTA and CDR2 is FQGTGA in the germline V gene. The CDR3 runs 13 residues. V was pared by 5 bases and J by 1 base, with 9 bases between. CDR3 sequence: CASSPDSSYEQYF. In DNA form, the CDR3 reads TGTGCCAGCAGCCCGGACAGTTCCTACGAGCAGTACTTC.

A few counts support this clone. The chain combines TRBV29-1 with TRBJ1-1, with D tentatively TRBD1 (5 bases). Trimming removed 5 bases at V and 1 base at J, with 14 bases between. There are 14 residues in the CDR3. The germline V gene has CDR1 SQVTM and CDR2 ANQGSEA. CDR3 sequence (DNA): TGCAGCGTTCTAATGTTAGACAGGAACACTGAAGCTTTCTTT. Protein sequence: CSVLMLDRNTEAFF.

This clone was detected once. The chain recombines TRBV13 with TRBJ1-2; perhaps TRBD1 as D (5 bases). The CDR3 has 15 amino acids. The germline V gene has CDR1 PRHDT and CDR2 FYEKMQ (reference sequence). V was shortened by 2 bases and J by 6 bases, with 16 bases between the two germline ends. CDR3 loop: CASSLRQIAVDGYTF. CDR3 bases: TGTGCCAGCAGCTTAAGACAGATAGCGGTCGATGGCTACACCTTC.

In regard to this clone: One base separates it from a far larger clone, so it is likely a read error. The chain employs TRBV4-3 and TRBJ2-7; 8 bases align to TRBD2. This CDR3 spans 15 amino acids. The V gene's germline CDR1 is LGHNA and CDR2 YSLEER. V trimming: 5 bases; J trimming: 0 bases; junction bases outside the gene matches: 6. CDR3 region: CASSKRGFLSYEQYF. CDR3 DNA sequence: TGCGCCAGCAGCAAGCGGGGGTTTCTCTCCTACGAGCAGTACTTC.

This clone was detected only a few times. The genes are TRBV7-2 and TRBJ2-5; the match to TRBD2 covers 9 bases. Unmatched junction bases numbered 10, after V lost 6 bases and J lost 5 bases. Per the germline V gene, CDR1 is SGHTA and CDR2 is FQGNSA. The CDR3 is 15 residues long. CDR3: CASRRASGGKETQYF. The CDR3 DNA reads as TGTGCCAGCAGGCGGGCGAGCGGGGGGAAGGAGACCCAGTACTTC.

This chain uses TRBV30 with TRBJ1-1; tentative D call: TRBD1 (5 bases). The germline CDR1 and CDR2 sequences are GTSNPN and SVGIG (reference sequence). This CDR3 region has 13 residues. V lost 1 base, J lost 4 bases, and 10 bases lay in between. The CDR3 sequence: CAWSGGVSTEAFF. The CDR3 DNA reads TGTGCCTGGAGTGGGGGGGTGAGCACTGAAGCTTTCTTT.

This chain connects TRBV7-9 to TRBJ2-7; 7 bases agree with TRBD2. Germline trimming cut 2 bases from V and 3 bases from J; bases unmatched to any gene: 7. Germline V lookup: CDR1 SEHNR, CDR2 FQNEAQ (reference sequence). The CDR3 sequence is 15 residues long. CDR3 in amino acids: CASSLNPAGVYEQYF. CDR3 nucleotides: TGTGCCAGCAGCTTAAACCCGGCGGGGGTCTACGAGCAGTACTTC.

The chain has TRBV7-9 and TRBJ1-2; tentatively, D is TRBD1 (5 bases). CDR3 length: 16 residues. Looked up from germline, CDR1 is SEHNR and CDR2 is FQNEAQ (reference sequence). Trimming took off 2 bases at V and 2 bases at J, with 15 bases between the two ends. CDR3 sequence: CASSLPQTVINYGYTF. The CDR3 DNA is TGTGCCAGCAGCTTACCGCAGACAGTAATCAACTATGGCTACACCTTC.

The rearrangement links TRBV27 to TRBJ2-5, with D possibly being TRBD1 (5 bases). V was pared by 4 bases and J by 2 bases, with 20 bases between. The germline gives CDR1 MNHEY, CDR2 SMNVEV (reference sequence). The CDR3 is made up of 17 amino acids. In DNA form, the CDR3 reads TGTGCCAGCAGTTCAACTGGGGCAACCAGAACACAAGAGACCCAGTACTTC. Translation: CASSSTGATRTQETQYF.

V is TRBV19 and J is TRBJ1-6; D remains unclear. V dropped 6 bases and J dropped 4 bases, with 16 bases sitting between them. CDR1 and CDR2 from the germline V gene are LNHDA and SQIVND (reference sequence). This CDR3 comprises 16 residues. CDR3: CASSPLPVRYNSPLHF. The DNA for the CDR3 is TGTGCCAGTAGCCCGCTGCCAGTCCGTTATAATTCACCCCTCCACTTT.

This clone was seen more than once but under ten times. V is TRBV25-1 and J is TRBJ1-2; D not resolved. V gave up 8 bases and J gave up 3 bases, with 4 bases separating them. Germline V gene lookup returns CDR1 MGHDK and CDR2 SYGVNS. The CDR3 totals 10 residues. CDR3 region: CASGDYGYTF. In DNA form, the CDR3 reads TGTGCCAGCGGGGACTATGGCTACACCTTC.

CDR3 nucleotide sequence: TGTGCCAGCAGCGTAGCTGTGGATCTCTCCTACGAGCAGTACTTC. This translates into CASSVAVDLSYEQYF. The chain combines TRBV9 with TRBJ2-7; no definite D call. CDR1 and CDR2 from the germline V gene are SGDLS and YYNGEE. The CDR3 is 15 amino acids. Trimming cost V 0 bases and J 0 bases, with 10 bases left between them.

In DNA form, the CDR3 reads TGTGCCAGCAGCTTGGGACAGATCTCCTACGAGCAGTACTTC. It translates to CASSLGQISYEQYF. The V and J genes are TRBV5-6 and TRBJ2-7; D possibly corresponds to TRBD1 (5 bases). Germline CDR1 and CDR2: SGHDT and YYEEEE. Trimming pared 0 bases from V and 0 bases from J, leaving 7 bases between. The CDR3 is 14 residues long.

Concerning this clone: Its ends do not fully match the called genes, so a read error is possible. V and J are TRBV7-9 and TRBJ2-7, with D perhaps TRBD2 (5 bases). This CDR3 is built from 16 residues. CDR1 and CDR2 (germline): SEHNR, FQNEAQ (reference sequence). CDR3 in amino acids: CASSHPRTAGSYAQYF. CDR3 coding DNA: TGTGCCAGCAGCCACCCACGGACTGCCGGGTCCTACGCGCAGTACTTC.

This rearrangement joins TRBV30 to TRBJ2-3; D might be TRBD1 (5 bases). The V gene lost 4 bases and the J gene lost 6 bases, with 17 bases spanning the gap. In germline, CDR1 is GTSNPN, CDR2 SVGIG (reference sequence). CDR3 length equals 14 residues. The CDR3 DNA follows: TGTGCCTGGAACCTAGGGGTTGGTTCGGATACGCAGTATTTT. Translation: CAWNLGVGSDTQYF. The entire variable domain, with the rest obtained from reference TRBV30 and TRBJ2-3, is as follows: SQTIHQWPATLVQPVGSPLSLECTVEGTSNPNLYWYRQAAGRGLQLLFYSVGIGQISSEVPQNLSASRPQDRQFILSSKKLLLSDSGFYLCAWNLGVGSDTQYFGPGTRLTVL.

A remark on this clone: Distinct nucleotide sequences in the sample also encode this CDR3. The chain has TRBV5-1 and TRBJ1-2; 9 bases line up with TRBD1. The ends lost 3 bases at V and 2 bases at J; junction bases unmatched: 2. This CDR3 is 14 amino acids long. CDR1 is SGHRS, CDR2 YFSETQ, per germline. The CDR3 sequence is CASSWTGANYGYTF. DNA of the CDR3: TGCGCCAGCAGCTGGACAGGGGCCAACTATGGCTACACCTTC.

V is TRBV13 and J is TRBJ2-3; 8 nucleotides agree with TRBD2. The CDR3 has 14 residues. Trimming cost V 4 bases and J 4 bases; bases outside gene matches: 4. Germline loops: CDR1 PRHDT, CDR2 FYEKMQ (reference sequence). CDR3 in amino acids: CASSSSGGPDTQYF. CDR3 DNA: TGTGCCAGCAGCTCGTCGGGGGGGCCAGATACGCAGTATTTT.

This clone has a handful of counts. The chain carries TRBV9 and TRBJ1-1; 7 nucleotides match TRBD1. V shed 0 bases and J 0 bases; nucleotides not matched to a gene: 8. The CDR3 contains 17 residues. The germline CDR1 and CDR2 sequences are SGDLS and YYNGEE. CDR3 sequence: CASSVEGRQGMNTEAFF. The CDR3 DNA follows: TGTGCCAGCAGCGTAGAGGGGAGACAGGGCATGAACACTGAAGCTTTCTTT.

The chain recombines TRBV7-9 with TRBJ1-1, with unresolved D. The germline CDR1 and CDR2 sequences are SEHNR and FQNEAQ (reference sequence). V was trimmed by 1 base and J by 2 bases, leaving 8 bases between them. The CDR3 length is 14 residues. CDR3 amino acids: CASSLVSSNTEAFF. The DNA of the CDR3 is TGTGCCAGCAGCTTAGTTAGTTCCAACACTGAAGCTTTCTTT.

This chain links TRBV27 with TRBJ1-5, with a weak D call TRBD1 (6 bases). The V end was cut by 7 bases, the J end by 1 base, with 11 bases between. Germline-derived CDR1 and CDR2 are MNHEY and SMNVEV (reference sequence). The CDR3 runs 14 residues. The CDR3 region is CASKTTGSNQPQHF. The CDR3, as DNA: TGTGCCAGCAAAACAACAGGGAGCAATCAGCCCCAGCATTTT.

V and J are TRBV29-1 and TRBJ1-2; 8 bases align to TRBD1. This CDR3 region has 14 residues. Germline assignment: CDR1 SQVTM and CDR2 ANQGSEA. Germline trimming cut 6 bases from V and 1 base from J; bases unmatched to any gene: 7. The CDR3 protein is CSVPGTGYNYGYTF. The CDR3 region has the DNA TGCAGCGTCCCTGGGACAGGCTATAACTATGGCTACACCTTC.

The gene calls are TRBV11-2 and TRBJ1-2, with D possibly matching TRBD1 (5 bases). Germline V CDR1 and CDR2: SGHAT, FQNNGV. The germline V and J ends were trimmed by 0 bases and 8 bases, with 13 bases remaining between them. This CDR3 region has 14 residues. CDR3 in amino acids: CASSLDGRVDGYTF. DNA of the CDR3: TGTGCCAGCAGCTTAGACGGCAGGGTAGACGGCTACACCTTC.

The chain couples TRBV6-1 to TRBJ1-3; no reliable D call. V lost 2 bases and J 4 bases, leaving 15 bases between the germline ends. From germline, CDR1 is MNHNS and CDR2 SASEGT. This CDR3 region has 16 residues. The CDR3 spells CASSESLEGSGNTIYF. In nucleotides, the CDR3 is TGTGCCAGCAGTGAAAGTCTTGAGGGATCCGGAAACACCATATATTTT.

This clone came up once. Other nucleotide sequences from this sample produce the same CDR3. The chain uses TRBV6-5 and TRBJ2-2; weak D call: TRBD2 (6 bases). Trimming stripped 3 bases from V and 1 base from J, with 6 bases between. The CDR3 consists of 14 residues. Germline lookup yields CDR1 MNHEY and CDR2 SVGAGI. The CDR3 loop is CASSYSGNTGELFF. CDR3 nucleotide sequence: TGTGCCAGCAGTTATAGCGGGAACACCGGGGAGCTGTTTTTT.

Here the CDR3 DNA reads TGCAGCGTTATGGGCGGGACAGGGTCCTACGAGCAGTACTTC. Translation: CSVMGGTGSYEQYF. V usage is TRBV29-1 and J usage is TRBJ2-7; 9 nucleotides align to TRBD1. The CDR3 extends over 14 amino acids. J gave up 1 base and V 5 bases, and 6 bases lay outside the gene matches. CDR1 SQVTM and CDR2 ANQGSEA come from the germline V gene.

The sample holds a few counts of this clone. The genes are TRBV11-2 and TRBJ2-1; 8 nucleotides agree with TRBD2. Germline-derived CDR1 and CDR2 are SGHAT and FQNNGV. The length of the CDR3 is 13 residues. V gave up 10 bases and J gave up 8 bases; unmatched junction bases: 10. For the CDR3, the DNA is TGTGCCACTCGAGGCCTAGCGGGCCATGAGCAGTTCTTC. Encoded protein: CATRGLAGHEQFF.

V gene TRBV2 combines with J gene TRBJ1-1, with D unclear. CDR1 is SNHLY and CDR2 is FYNNEI in the germline V gene. The CDR3 extends over 16 amino acids. Trimming pared 1 base from V and 0 bases from J, leaving 12 bases between. The CDR3 protein is CASSEGAGVMNTEAFF. In DNA form, the CDR3 reads TGTGCCAGCAGTGAAGGGGCAGGAGTTATGAACACTGAAGCTTTCTTT.

The genes are TRBV2 and TRBJ1-1; perhaps TRBD1 as D (6 bases). Germline CDR1 reads SNHLY; CDR2 reads FYNNEI. V lost 4 bases, J lost 3 bases, and 18 bases lay in between. The CDR3 runs to 16 residues. The CDR3 DNA reads as TGTGCCAGCAGTGCCCGGCAGGGGTTGGTTGACACTGAAGCTTTCTTT. Its protein product is CASSARQGLVDTEAFF.

The rearrangement joins TRBV10-3 to TRBJ2-2; no clear D gene. Germline V gives CDR1 ENHRY, CDR2 SYGVKD. The CDR3 loop spans 13 amino acids. Trimming stripped 4 bases from V and 2 bases from J, with 5 bases between. The CDR3 nucleotides are TGTGCCATCAGTGGGACCAACACCGGGGAGCTGTTTTTT. Its translation: CAISGTNTGELFF.

This chain joins TRBV5-1 and TRBJ2-5, with a weak D call TRBD2 (5 bases). The germline V gene has CDR1 SGHRS and CDR2 YFSETQ. The CDR3 extends over 16 amino acids. Between the trimmed V and J ends, which lost 4 bases and 5 bases, there was a span of 21 bases. The CDR3 reads CASSPNRGRPGETQYF. The CDR3 region has the DNA TGCGCCAGCAGCCCAAACCGAGGCAGGCCGGGGGAGACCCAGTACTTC.

The V call is TRBV2, the J call TRBJ2-1; 11 bases are shared with TRBD1. The CDR3 is 16 residues long. Per the germline V gene, CDR1 is SNHLY and CDR2 is FYNNEI. V shed 7 bases, J shed 6 bases, and the junction held 11 bases outside the gene matches. The CDR3 region has the DNA TGTGCCAGCATCTTACCCCCCGGGACAGGGGGCAATGAGCAGTTCTTC. It encodes CASILPPGTGGNEQFF.

This clone has just a few counts. The CDR3: CASKASGGATYEQYF. CDR3 DNA sequence: TGTGCCAGCAAGGCTAGCGGGGGGGCTACCTACGAGCAGTACTTC. The chain uses TRBV2 and TRBJ2-7; 12 bases agree with TRBD2. Germline assignment: CDR1 SNHLY and CDR2 FYNNEI. CDR3 length: 15 amino acids. Germline trimming cut 7 bases from V and 2 bases from J; bases unmatched to any gene: 6.